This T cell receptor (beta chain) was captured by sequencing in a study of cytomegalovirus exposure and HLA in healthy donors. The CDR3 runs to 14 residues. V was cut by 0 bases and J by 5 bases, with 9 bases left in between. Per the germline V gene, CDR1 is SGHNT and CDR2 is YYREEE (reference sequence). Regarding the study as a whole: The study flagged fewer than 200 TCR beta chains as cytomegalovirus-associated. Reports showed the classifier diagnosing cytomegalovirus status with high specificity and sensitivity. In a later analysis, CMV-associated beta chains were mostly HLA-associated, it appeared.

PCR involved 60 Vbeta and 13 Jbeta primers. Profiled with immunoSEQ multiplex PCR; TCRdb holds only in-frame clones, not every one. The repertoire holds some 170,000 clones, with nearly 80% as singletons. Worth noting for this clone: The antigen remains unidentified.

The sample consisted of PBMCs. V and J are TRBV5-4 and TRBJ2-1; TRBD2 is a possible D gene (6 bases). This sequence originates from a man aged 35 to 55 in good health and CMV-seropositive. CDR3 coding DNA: TGTGCCAGCAGCTTGGTAGCGGCCAACAATGAGCAGTTCTTC. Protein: CASSLVAANNEQFF.